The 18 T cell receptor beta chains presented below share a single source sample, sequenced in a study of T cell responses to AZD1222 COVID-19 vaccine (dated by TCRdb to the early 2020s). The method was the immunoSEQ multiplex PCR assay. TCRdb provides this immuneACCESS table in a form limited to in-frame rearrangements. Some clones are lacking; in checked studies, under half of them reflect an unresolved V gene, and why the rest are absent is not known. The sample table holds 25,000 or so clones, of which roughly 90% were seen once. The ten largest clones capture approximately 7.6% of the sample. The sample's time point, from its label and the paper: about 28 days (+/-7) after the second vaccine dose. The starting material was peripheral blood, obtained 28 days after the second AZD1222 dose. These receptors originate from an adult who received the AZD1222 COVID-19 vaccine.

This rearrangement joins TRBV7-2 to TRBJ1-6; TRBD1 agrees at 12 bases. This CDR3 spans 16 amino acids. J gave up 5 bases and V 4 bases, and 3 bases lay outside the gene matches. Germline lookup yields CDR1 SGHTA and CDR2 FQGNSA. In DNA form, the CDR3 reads TGTGCCAGCAGCTCCGGGACAGGGGGCAATAATTCACCCCTCCACTTT. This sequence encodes CASSSGTGGNNSPLHF.

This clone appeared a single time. The CDR3 protein is CASSTGRLLPGKETQYF. As DNA, the CDR3 is TGCGCCAGCAGCACAGGTCGACTATTGCCAGGGAAGGAGACCCAGTACTTC. The genes are TRBV5-1 and TRBJ2-5, with D perhaps matching TRBD1 or TRBD2 (5 bases each). Trimming cost V 4 bases and J 5 bases, with 24 bases left between them. The CDR3 is 17 amino acids. Germline lookup yields CDR1 SGHRS and CDR2 YFSETQ.

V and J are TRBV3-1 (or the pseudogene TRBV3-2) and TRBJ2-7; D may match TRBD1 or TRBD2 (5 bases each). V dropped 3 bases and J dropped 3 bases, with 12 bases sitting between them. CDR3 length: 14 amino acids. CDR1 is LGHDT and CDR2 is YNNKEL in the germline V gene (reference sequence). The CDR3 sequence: CASSHGTPGYEQYF. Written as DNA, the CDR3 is TGTGCCAGCAGCCACGGGACCCCAGGCTACGAGCAGTACTTC.

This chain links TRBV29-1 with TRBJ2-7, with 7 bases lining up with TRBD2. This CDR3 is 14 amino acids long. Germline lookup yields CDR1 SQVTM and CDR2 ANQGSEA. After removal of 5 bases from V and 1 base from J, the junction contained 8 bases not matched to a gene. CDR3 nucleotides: TGCAGCGTTAATACGCGGGAGACGTCCTACGAGCAGTACTTC. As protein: CSVNTRETSYEQYF.

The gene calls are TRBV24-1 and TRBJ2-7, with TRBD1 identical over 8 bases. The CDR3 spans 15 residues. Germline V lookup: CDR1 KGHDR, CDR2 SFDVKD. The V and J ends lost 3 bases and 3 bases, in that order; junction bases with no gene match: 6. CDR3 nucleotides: TGTGCCACCAGTGATCAAGGGGGACAGGTCTACGAGCAGTACTTC. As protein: CATSDQGGQVYEQYF.

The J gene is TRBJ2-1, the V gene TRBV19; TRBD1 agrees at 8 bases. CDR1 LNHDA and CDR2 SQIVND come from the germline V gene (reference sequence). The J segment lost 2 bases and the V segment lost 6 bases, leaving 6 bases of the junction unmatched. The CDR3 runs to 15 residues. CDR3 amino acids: CASRAQGEPYNEQFF. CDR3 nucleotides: TGTGCCAGTAGGGCACAGGGGGAGCCCTACAATGAGCAGTTCTTC.

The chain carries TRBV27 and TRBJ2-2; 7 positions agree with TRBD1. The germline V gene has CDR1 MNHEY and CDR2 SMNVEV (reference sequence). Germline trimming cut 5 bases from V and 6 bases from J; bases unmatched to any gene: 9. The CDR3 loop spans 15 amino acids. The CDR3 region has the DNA TGTGCCAGCAGTACCCAGACAGGGAAAGCCGGGGAGCTGTTTTTT. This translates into CASSTQTGKAGELFF.

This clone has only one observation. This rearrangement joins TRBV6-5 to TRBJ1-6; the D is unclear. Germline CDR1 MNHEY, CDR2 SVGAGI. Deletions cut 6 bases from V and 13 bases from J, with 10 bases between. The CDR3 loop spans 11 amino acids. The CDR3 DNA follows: TGTGCCAGCAGGAGGTCGGATCCCCTCCACTTT. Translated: CASRRSDPLHF.

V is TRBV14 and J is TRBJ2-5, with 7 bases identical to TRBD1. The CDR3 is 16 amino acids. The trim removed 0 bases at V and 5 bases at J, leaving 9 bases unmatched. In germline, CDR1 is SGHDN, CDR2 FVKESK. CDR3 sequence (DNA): TGTGCCAGCAGCCAAGATGAGGGGGCGATGTGGGAGACCCAGTACTTC. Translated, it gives CASSQDEGAMWETQYF.

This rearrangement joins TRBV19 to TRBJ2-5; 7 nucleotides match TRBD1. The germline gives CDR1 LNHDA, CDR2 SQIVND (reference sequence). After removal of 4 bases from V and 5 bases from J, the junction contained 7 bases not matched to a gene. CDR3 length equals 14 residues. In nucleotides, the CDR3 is TGTGCCAGTAGTAAGGGGGCCGGTTTCGAGACCCAGTACTTC. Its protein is CASSKGAGFETQYF.

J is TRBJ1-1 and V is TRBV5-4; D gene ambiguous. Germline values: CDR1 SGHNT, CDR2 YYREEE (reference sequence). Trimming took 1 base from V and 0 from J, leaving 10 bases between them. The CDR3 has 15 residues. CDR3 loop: CASSLSISMNTEAFF. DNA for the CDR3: TGTGCCAGCAGCTTGTCTATTAGCATGAACACTGAAGCTTTCTTT.

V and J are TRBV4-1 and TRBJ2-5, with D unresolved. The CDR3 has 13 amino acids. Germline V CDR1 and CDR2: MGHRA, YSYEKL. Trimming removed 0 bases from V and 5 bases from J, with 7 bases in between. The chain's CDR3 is CASSQDPRETQYF. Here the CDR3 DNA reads TGCGCCAGCAGCCAAGATCCTAGGGAGACCCAGTACTTC.

CDR3 in DNA: TGTGCTAGTGATAACGGGCGGTTTAGCAATCAGCCCCAGCATTTT. Residues: CASDNGRFSNQPQHF. The chain has TRBV12-5 and TRBJ1-5, with unresolved D. Deletions cut 7 bases from V and 0 bases from J, with 13 bases between. The CDR3 totals 15 residues. The germline V gene encodes CDR1 LGHNT and CDR2 FRNRAP. Variable domain in full (rest from reference TRBV12-5 and TRBJ1-5): DARVTQTPRHKVTEMGQEVTMRCQPILGHNTVFWYRQTMMQGLELLAYFRNRAPLDDSGMPKDRFSAEMPDATLATLKIQPSEPRDSAVYFCASDNGRFSNQPQHFGDGTRLSIL.

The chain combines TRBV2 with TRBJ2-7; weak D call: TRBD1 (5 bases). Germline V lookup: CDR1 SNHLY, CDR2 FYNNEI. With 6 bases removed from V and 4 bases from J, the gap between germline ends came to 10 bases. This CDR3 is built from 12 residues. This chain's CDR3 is CASSRQRYEQYF. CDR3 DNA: TGTGCCAGCAGCAGACAGAGGTACGAGCAGTACTTC.

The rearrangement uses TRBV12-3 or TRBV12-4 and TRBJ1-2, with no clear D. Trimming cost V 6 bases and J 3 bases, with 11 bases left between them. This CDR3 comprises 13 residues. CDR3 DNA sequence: TGTGCCAGCAGGAGGTCTCAAGACTATGGCTACACCTTC. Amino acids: CASRRSQDYGYTF.

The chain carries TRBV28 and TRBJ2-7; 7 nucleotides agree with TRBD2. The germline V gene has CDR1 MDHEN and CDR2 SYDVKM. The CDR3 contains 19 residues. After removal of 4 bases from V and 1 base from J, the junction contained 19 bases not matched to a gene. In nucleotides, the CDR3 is TGTGCCAGCAGTTCCCCCTACCGGGAGGCCCTAAAAATTTCCTACGAGCAGTACTTC. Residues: CASSSPYREALKISYEQYF.

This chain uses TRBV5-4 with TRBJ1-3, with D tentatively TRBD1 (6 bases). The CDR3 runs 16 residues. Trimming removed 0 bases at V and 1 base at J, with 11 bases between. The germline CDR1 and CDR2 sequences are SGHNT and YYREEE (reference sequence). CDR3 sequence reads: CASSLVQGTSGNTIYF. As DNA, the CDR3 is TGTGCCAGCAGCTTGGTGCAGGGGACTTCTGGAAACACCATATATTTT. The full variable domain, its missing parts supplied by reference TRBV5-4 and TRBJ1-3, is ETGVTQSPTHLIKTRGQQVTLRCSSQSGHNTVSWYQQALGQGPQFIFQYYREEENGRGNFPPRFSGLQFPNYSSELNVNALELDDSALYLCASSLVQGTSGNTIYFGEGSWLTVV.

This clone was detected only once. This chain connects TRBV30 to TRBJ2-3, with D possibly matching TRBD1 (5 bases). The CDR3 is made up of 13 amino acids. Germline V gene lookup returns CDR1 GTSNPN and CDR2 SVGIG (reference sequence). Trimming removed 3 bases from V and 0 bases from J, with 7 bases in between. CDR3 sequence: CAWRGRSTDTQYF. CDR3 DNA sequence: TGTGCCTGGAGGGGGCGGAGCACAGATACGCAGTATTTT.